This TCR beta chain was found in a study of blood T cell repertoires in COVID-19. Study context: Acute and convalescent COVID-19 samples came from the United States, Italy and Spain. In each case, the material was cDNA or gDNA derived from T cells, B-cell-depleted T cells, or PBMCs.

Looked up from germline, CDR1 is MNHEY and CDR2 is SVGEGT. V lost 4 bases and J lost 6; bases outside the gene matches: 5. The CDR3 covers 13 residues. As handled by the study authors: Estimation of nucleated cell counts relied on the amplification of reference gene primers. Clones were sequenced by immunoSEQ multiplex PCR, and TCRdb holds only the in-frame ones, with some missing. D and trimming were read from the DNA, whereas the V and J calls and clone size are those reported in that table. The sample records under 200,000 clones, around 82% being singletons. The sample was peripheral blood. This TCR was sampled from a woman aged 80 or older with acute or convalescent COVID-19. V is TRBV6-2 or TRBV6-3 and J is TRBJ1-1; 7 positions agree with TRBD1. In DNA form, the CDR3 reads TGTGCCAGCAGTTGGGGACAGTCGGCTGAAGCTTTCTTT. It yields the protein CASSWGQSAEAFF.